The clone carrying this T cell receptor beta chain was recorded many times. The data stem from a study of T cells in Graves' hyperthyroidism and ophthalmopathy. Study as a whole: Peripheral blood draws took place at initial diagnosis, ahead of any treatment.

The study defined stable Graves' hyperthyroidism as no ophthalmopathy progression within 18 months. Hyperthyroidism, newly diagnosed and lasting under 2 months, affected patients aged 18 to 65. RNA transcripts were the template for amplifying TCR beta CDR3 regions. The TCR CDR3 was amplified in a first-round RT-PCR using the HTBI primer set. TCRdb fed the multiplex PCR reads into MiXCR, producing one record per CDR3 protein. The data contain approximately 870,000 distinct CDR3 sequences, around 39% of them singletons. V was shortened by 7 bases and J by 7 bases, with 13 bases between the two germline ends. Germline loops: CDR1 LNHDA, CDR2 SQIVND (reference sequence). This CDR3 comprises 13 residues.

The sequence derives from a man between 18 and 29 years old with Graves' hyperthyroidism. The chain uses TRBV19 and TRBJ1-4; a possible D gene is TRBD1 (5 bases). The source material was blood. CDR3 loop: CASTRTRGEKLFF. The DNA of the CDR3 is TGTGCCAGTACGAGGACACGGGGTGAAAAACTGTTTTTT.